This T cell receptor (beta chain) is from a study of PD-1 blockade in classical Hodgkin lymphoma. The wider study: Each patient was given nivolumab 3 mg/kg through a vein every 2 weeks.

Brentuximab vedotin exposure varied, and every patient relapsed after autologous stem cell transplantation. Study-wide results and caveats: The CD4+ diversity rise by C4D1 was clearest in complete responders. Partial responders and progressors had significantly lower baseline TCR diversity.

The CDR3 extends over 11 amino acids. Germline loops: CDR1 SNHLY, CDR2 FYNNEI. Deletions cut 7 bases from V and 7 bases from J, with 8 bases between. Data came from immunoSEQ multiplex PCR; TCRdb stores just in-frame clones and leaves some out. The table records approximately 90,000 clones, 85% to 95% of them present only once. With respect to this clone: Its specificity is not known.

The V gene is TRBV2, the J gene TRBJ2-1; D remains unclear. This TCR derives from a human donor with classical Hodgkin lymphoma. Material: peripheral blood mononuclear cells (PBMCs), obtained before the second cycle of nivolumab. CDR3 in DNA: TGTGCCAGCACCACCATAAATGAGCAGTTCTTC. It specifies CASTTINEQFF.